This T cell receptor beta chain comes out of a study of a mutant IDH1 vaccine in newly diagnosed glioma. Overall study: Vaccine administration was initiated 4-6 weeks following radiotherapy alone, or with temozolomide cycles.

Trimming left V 8 bases short and J 2 bases short, with 15 bases between. Germline CDR1 reads KGHSH; CDR2 reads LQKENI. The CDR3 has 14 amino acids. Noted time point: week 35, safety follow-up. All doses held 300 ug of mutant IDH1 20-mer peptide, with topical imiquimod. Regarding this clone: Its antigen is unidentified.

Assay: immunoSEQ multiplex PCR; the TCRdb copy retains only in-frame clones and omits some. There are roughly 64,000 clones in the sample; 60% to 75% occur only once, and about 4.9% lies in the top ten. The sequence was obtained from a man in his fifties with glioma. This material consisted of PBMCs, taken from a glioma patient whose treatment included an IDH1 peptide vaccine. The rearrangement uses TRBV18 and TRBJ1-1; D uncertain. In nucleotides, the CDR3 is TGTGCCAGCCGGGTAATGGCACAAAACACTGAAGCTTTCTTT. This encodes CASRVMAQNTEAFF.